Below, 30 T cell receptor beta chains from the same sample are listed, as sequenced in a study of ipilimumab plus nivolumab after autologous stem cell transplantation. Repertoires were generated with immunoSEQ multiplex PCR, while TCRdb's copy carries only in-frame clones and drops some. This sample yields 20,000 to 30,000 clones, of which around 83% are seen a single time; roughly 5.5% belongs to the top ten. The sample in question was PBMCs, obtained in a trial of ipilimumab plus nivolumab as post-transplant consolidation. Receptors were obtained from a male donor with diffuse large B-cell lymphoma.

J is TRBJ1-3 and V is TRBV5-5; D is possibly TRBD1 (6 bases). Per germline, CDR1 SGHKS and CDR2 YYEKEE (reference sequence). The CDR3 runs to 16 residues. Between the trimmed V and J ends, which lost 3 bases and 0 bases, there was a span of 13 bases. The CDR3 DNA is TGTGCCAGCAGCTGGTGGGACACCCACTCTGGAAACACCATATATTTT. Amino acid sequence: CASSWWDTHSGNTIYF.

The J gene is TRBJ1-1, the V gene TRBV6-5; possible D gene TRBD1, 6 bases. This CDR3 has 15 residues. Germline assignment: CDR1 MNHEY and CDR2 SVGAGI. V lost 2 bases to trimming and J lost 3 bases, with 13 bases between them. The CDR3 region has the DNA TGTGCCAGCAGTTACAAATTACAGGGACACACTGAAGCTTTCTTT. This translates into CASSYKLQGHTEAFF.

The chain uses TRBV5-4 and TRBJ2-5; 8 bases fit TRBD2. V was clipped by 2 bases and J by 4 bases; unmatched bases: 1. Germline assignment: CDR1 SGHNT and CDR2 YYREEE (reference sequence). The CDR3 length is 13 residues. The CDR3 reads CASSFGLAETQYF. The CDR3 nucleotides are TGTGCCAGCAGCTTTGGACTAGCAGAGACCCAGTACTTC. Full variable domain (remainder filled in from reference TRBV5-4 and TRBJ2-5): ETGVTQSPTHLIKTRGQQVTLRCSSQSGHNTVSWYQQALGQGPQFIFQYYREEENGRGNFPPRFSGLQFPNYSSELNVNALELDDSALYLCASSFGLAETQYFGPGTRLLVL.

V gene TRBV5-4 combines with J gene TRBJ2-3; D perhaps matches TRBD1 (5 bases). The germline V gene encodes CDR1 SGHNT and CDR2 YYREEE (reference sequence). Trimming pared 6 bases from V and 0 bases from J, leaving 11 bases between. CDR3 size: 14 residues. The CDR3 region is CASKGSLSTDTQYF. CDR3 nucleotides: TGTGCCAGCAAGGGGTCCCTTAGCACAGATACGCAGTATTTT.

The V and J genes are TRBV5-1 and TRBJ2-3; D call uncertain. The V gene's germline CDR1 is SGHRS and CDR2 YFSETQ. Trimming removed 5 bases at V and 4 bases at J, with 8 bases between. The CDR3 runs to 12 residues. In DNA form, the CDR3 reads TGCGCCAGCAGTCAGGAAGCAGATACGCAGTATTTT. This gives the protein CASSQEADTQYF. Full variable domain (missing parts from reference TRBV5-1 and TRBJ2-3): KAGVTQTPRYLIKTRGQQVTLSCSPISGHRSVSWYQQTPGQGLQFLFEYFSETQRNKGNFPGRFSGRQFSNSRSEMNVSTLELGDSALYLCASSQEADTQYFGPGTRLTVL.

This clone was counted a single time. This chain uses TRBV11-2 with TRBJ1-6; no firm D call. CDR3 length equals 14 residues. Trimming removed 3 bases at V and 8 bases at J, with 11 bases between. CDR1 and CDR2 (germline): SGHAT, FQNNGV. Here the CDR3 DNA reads TGTGCCAGCAGCTTTTTTGTCGGAGATTCACCCCTCCACTTT. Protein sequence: CASSFFVGDSPLHF.

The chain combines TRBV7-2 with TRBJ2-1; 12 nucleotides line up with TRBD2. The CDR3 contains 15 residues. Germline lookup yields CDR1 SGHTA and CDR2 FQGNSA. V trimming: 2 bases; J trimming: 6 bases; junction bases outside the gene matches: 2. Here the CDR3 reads CASSLLAGGPNEQFF. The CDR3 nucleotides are TGTGCCAGCAGCTTACTAGCGGGGGGGCCCAATGAGCAGTTCTTC.

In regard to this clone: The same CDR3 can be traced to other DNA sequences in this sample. The CDR3 is CASSPGRGAGAQHF. As DNA, the CDR3 is TGTGCCAGCAGTCCCGGACGCGGCGCGGGCGCCCAGCATTTT. V usage is TRBV28 and J usage is TRBJ1-5; D is ambiguous. In germline, CDR1 is MDHEN, CDR2 SYDVKM. With 5 bases removed from V and 11 bases from J, the gap between germline ends came to 19 bases. The CDR3 is 14 amino acids.

CDR3 sequence reads: CASSIDSPYNEQFF. In nucleotides, the CDR3 is TGTGCCAGCAGCATCGACAGCCCCTACAATGAGCAGTTCTTC. J is TRBJ2-1 and V is TRBV11-1; a possible D gene is TRBD1 (5 bases). Germline V gene lookup returns CDR1 SGHAT and CDR2 FQDESV (reference sequence). The V end was cut by 5 bases, the J end by 2 bases, with 10 bases between. This CDR3 spans 14 amino acids.

The CDR3 sequence is CASSLEVPGRDTEAFF. The CDR3 DNA reads TGCGCCAGCAGCTTGGAGGTGCCAGGGAGGGACACTGAAGCTTTCTTT. V is TRBV5-1 and J is TRBJ1-1, with D possibly TRBD1 on 5 matching bases. Germline V CDR1 and CDR2: SGHRS, YFSETQ. Trimming removed 0 bases at V and 3 bases at J, with 15 bases between. This CDR3 is 16 amino acids long.

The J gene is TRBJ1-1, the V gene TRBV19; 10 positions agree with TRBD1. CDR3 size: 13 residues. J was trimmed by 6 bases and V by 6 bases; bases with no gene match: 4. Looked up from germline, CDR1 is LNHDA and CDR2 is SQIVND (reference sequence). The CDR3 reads CASRGQGDSEAFF. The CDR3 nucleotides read TGTGCCAGTAGAGGACAGGGGGACTCTGAAGCTTTCTTT.

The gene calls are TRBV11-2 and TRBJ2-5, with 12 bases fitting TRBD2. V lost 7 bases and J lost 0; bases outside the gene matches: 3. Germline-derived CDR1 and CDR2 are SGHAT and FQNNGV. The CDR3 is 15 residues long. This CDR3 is CASKLAGGNQETQYF. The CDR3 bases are TGTGCCAGCAAACTAGCGGGGGGAAACCAAGAGACCCAGTACTTC. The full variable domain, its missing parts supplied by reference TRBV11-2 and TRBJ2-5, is EAGVAQSPRYKIIEKRQSVAFWCNPISGHATLYWYQQILGQGPKLLIQFQNNGVVDDSQLPKDRFSAERLKGVDSTLKIQPAKLEDSAVYLCASKLAGGNQETQYFGPGTRLLVL.

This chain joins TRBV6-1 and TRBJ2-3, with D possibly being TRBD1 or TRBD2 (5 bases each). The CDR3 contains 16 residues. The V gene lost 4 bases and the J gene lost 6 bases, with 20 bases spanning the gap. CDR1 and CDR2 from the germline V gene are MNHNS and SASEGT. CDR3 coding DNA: TGTGCCAGCAGTGGAGGGGAAAAATACCCGAGGGATACGCAGTATTTT. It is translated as CASSGGEKYPRDTQYF.

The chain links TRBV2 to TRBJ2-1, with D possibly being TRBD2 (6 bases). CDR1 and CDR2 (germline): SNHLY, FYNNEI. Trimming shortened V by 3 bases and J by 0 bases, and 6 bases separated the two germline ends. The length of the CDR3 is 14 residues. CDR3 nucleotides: TGTGCCAGCAGTGAGCGGGGCTCCTACAATGAGCAGTTCTTC. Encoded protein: CASSERGSYNEQFF.

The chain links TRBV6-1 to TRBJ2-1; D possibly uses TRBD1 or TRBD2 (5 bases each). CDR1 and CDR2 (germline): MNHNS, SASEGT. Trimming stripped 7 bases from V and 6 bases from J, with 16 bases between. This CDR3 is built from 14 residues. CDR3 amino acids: CASTRGGSFNEQFF. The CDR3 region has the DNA TGTGCCAGCACGAGGGGCGGCAGCTTCAATGAGCAGTTCTTC.

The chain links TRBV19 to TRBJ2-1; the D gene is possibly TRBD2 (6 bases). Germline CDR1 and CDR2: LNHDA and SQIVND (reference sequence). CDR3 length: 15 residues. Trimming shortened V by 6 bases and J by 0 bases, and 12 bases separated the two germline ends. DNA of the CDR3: TGTGCCAGTAGGCCCCTAGCGAGCTCCTACAATGAGCAGTTCTTC. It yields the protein CASRPLASSYNEQFF.

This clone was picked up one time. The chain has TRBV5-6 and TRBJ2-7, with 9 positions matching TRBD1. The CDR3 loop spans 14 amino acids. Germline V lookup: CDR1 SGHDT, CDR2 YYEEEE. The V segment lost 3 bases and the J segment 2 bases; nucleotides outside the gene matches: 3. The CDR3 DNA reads TGTGCCAGCAGCTACGACAGGGGGACCTACGAGCAGTACTTC. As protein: CASSYDRGTYEQYF.

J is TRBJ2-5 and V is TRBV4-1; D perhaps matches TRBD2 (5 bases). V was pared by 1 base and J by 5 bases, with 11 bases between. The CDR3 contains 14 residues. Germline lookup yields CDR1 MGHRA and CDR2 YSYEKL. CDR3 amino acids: CASSQAEVLETQYF. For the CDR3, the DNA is TGCGCCAGCAGCCAAGCGGAGGTTTTGGAGACCCAGTACTTC.

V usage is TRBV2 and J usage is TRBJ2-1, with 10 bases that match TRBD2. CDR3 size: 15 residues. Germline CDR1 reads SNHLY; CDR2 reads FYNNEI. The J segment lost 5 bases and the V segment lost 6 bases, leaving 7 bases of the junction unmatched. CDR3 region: CASRALAGGDNEQFF. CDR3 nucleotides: TGTGCCAGCAGGGCGTTAGCGGGGGGAGACAATGAGCAGTTCTTC.

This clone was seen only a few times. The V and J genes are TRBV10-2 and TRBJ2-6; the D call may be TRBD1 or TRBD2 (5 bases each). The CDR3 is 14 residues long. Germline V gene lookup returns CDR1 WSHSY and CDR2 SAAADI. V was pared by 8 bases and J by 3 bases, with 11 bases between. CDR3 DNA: TGCGCCAGCGGGGGTGGAAGTGGGGCCAACGTCCTGACTTTC. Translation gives CASGGGSGANVLTF.

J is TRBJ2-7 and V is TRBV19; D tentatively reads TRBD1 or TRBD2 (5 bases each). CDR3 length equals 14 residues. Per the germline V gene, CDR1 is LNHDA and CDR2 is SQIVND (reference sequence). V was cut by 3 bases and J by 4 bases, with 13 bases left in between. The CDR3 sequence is CASSIRDGSYEQYF. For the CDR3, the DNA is TGTGCCAGTAGTATCCGGGACGGATCGTACGAGCAGTACTTC.

The chain's CDR3 is CASDQGPYSNEQFF. As DNA, the CDR3 is TGTGCCAGTGACCAAGGGCCTTATTCCAATGAGCAGTTCTTC. The chain joins TRBV19 to TRBJ2-1; D unclear. CDR1 and CDR2 from the germline V gene are LNHDA and SQIVND (reference sequence). The V end lost 8 bases, the J end lost 6 bases, and 17 bases lay between the germline ends. This CDR3 is 14 amino acids long.

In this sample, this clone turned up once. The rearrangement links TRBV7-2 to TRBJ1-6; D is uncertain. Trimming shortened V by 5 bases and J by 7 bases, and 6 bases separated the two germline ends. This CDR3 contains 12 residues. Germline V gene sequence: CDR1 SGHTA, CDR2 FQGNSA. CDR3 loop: CASSVQNSPLHF. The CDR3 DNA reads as TGTGCCAGCAGCGTTCAGAATTCACCCCTCCACTTT.

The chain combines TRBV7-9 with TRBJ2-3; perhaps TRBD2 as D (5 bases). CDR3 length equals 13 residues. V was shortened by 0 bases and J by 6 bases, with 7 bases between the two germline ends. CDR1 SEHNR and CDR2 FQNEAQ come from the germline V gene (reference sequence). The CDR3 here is CASSLAAGDTQYF. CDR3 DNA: TGTGCCAGCAGCTTAGCGGCGGGCGATACGCAGTATTTT.

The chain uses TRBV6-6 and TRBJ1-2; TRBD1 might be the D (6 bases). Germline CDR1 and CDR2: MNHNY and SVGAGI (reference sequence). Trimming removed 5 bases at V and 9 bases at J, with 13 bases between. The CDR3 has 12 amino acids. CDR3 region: CASSQGPGSYTF. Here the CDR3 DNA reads TGTGCCAGCAGTCAGGGGCCTGGGAGCTACACCTTC.

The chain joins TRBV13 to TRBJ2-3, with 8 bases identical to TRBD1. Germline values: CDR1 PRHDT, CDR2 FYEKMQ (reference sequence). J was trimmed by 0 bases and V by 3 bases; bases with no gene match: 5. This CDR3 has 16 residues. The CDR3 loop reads CASSFLRGLSTDTQYF. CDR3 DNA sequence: TGTGCCAGCAGCTTCCTCAGGGGGCTGAGCACAGATACGCAGTATTTT.

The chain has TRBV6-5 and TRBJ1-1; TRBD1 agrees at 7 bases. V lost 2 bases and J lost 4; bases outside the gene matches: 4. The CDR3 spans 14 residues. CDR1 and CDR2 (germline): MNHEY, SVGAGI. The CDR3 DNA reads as TGTGCCAGCAGTTACCTAGACAGGGCCACTGAAGCTTTCTTT. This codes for CASSYLDRATEAFF.

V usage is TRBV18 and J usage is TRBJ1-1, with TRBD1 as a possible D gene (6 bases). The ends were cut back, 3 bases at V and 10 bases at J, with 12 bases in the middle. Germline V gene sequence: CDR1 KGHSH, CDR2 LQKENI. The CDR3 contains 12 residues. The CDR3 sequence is CASSPDSPVAFF. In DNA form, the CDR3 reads TGTGCCAGCTCACCGGACAGTCCGGTAGCTTTCTTT.

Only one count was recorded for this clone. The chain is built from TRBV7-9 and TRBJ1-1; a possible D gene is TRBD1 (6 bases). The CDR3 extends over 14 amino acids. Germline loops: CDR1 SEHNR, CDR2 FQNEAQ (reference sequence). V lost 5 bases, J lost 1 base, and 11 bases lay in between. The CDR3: CASSPGVPNTEAFF. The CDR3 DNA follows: TGTGCCAGCAGCCCAGGGGTTCCGAACACTGAAGCTTTCTTT.

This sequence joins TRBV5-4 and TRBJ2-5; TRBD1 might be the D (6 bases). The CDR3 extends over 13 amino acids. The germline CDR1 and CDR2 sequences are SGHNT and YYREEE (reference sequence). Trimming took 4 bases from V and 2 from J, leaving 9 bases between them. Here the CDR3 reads CASSTGQQETQYF. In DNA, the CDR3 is TGTGCCAGCAGCACGGGACAACAAGAGACCCAGTACTTC.